What follows are 19 T cell receptor beta chains derived from one specimen sequenced in a study of blood T cell repertoires in COVID-19. Some clones are missing from TCRdb's copy, which holds only in-frame ones; the method was immunoSEQ multiplex PCR. The sample comprises fewer than 250,000 clones, roughly four fifths of which are singletons, and 9.5% to 15% rests with the top ten. Sequencing used peripheral blood. All receptors derive from a woman in her forties or fifties with acute or convalescent COVID-19.

The sample holds one count of this clone. The chain is built from TRBV30 and TRBJ1-6, with D unclear. The CDR3 is 14 residues long. The germline V gene has CDR1 GTSNPN and CDR2 SVGIG (reference sequence). Trimming removed 1 base from V and 8 bases from J, with 12 bases in between. CDR3 nucleotides: TGTGCCTGGAGTGAAGGAGGGTTTGATTCACCCCTCCACTTT. Protein product: CAWSEGGFDSPLHF.

V is TRBV6-2 or TRBV6-3 and J is TRBJ2-7; 8 bases match TRBD2. There are 14 residues in the CDR3. CDR1 is MNHEY and CDR2 is SVGEGT in the germline V gene. With 5 bases clipped from V and 3 bases from J, the junction kept 6 bases outside the gene matches. The CDR3 loop reads CASSPSGRGYEQYF. CDR3 DNA sequence: TGTGCCAGCAGTCCCAGCGGGAGAGGCTACGAGCAGTACTTC.

Only one count was recorded for this clone. The chain employs TRBV6-4 and TRBJ2-7; maybe TRBD1 (7 bases). Trimming took 7 bases from V and 0 from J, leaving 13 bases between them. The CDR3 is 14 amino acids. Germline CDR1 reads MRHNA; CDR2 reads SNTAGT. CDR3 in amino acids: CASNRQGLSYEQYF. Written as DNA, the CDR3 is TGTGCCAGCAACAGACAGGGACTCTCCTACGAGCAGTACTTC.

The V call is TRBV7-9, the J call TRBJ1-5, with a weak D call TRBD1 (5 bases). Trimming took off 5 bases at V and 2 bases at J, with 25 bases between the two ends. CDR3 length: 19 amino acids. The germline gives CDR1 SEHNR, CDR2 FQNEAQ (reference sequence). The CDR3 region is CASSTHRDSLVGGNQPQHF. The DNA of the CDR3 is TGTGCCAGCAGCACTCACCGGGACTCCCTCGTGGGGGGCAATCAGCCCCAGCATTTT.

This chain uses TRBV5-1 with TRBJ1-1, with 8 bases that match TRBD1. Per the germline V gene, CDR1 is SGHRS and CDR2 is YFSETQ. The junction had 9 bases not matched to a gene; V was cut back by 4 bases and J by 1 base. This CDR3 contains 16 residues. CDR3 sequence reads: CASSPDRGQGNTEAFF. CDR3 nucleotide sequence: TGCGCCAGCAGCCCGGATCGCGGACAGGGGAACACTGAAGCTTTCTTT.

This chain uses TRBV6-5 with TRBJ2-5, with 7 bases matching TRBD2. V lost 4 bases to trimming and J lost 4 bases; unmatched junction nucleotides: 12. The CDR3 sequence is 16 residues long. Germline V gene lookup returns CDR1 MNHEY and CDR2 SVGAGI. The CDR3 nucleotides are TGTGCCAGCAGTTCCCGGCCCGGGGGGAGCGGAGAGACCCAGTACTTC. Translation: CASSSRPGGSGETQYF.

With respect to this clone: This sample includes further DNA sequences coding for the same CDR3. The rearrangement joins TRBV6-5 to TRBJ2-1, with 7 bases that match TRBD1. V shed 6 bases and J 4 bases; nucleotides not matched to a gene: 3. The CDR3 runs 13 residues. The germline V gene encodes CDR1 MNHEY and CDR2 SVGAGI. DNA of the CDR3: TGTGCCAGCAGCCGGGGACAGTACAATGAGCAGTTCTTC. It is translated as CASSRGQYNEQFF.

This sequence joins TRBV24-1 and TRBJ2-5, with D possibly TRBD1 on 6 matching bases. Trimming removed 0 bases at V and 5 bases at J, with 12 bases between. Per the germline V gene, CDR1 is KGHDR and CDR2 is SFDVKD. The CDR3 spans 15 residues. The CDR3 is CATSDLKQGGETQYF. CDR3 in DNA: TGTGCCACCAGTGATTTGAAACAGGGCGGGGAGACCCAGTACTTC.

This chain uses TRBV6-5 with TRBJ2-5; 10 bases line up with TRBD1. The CDR3 extends over 13 amino acids. Trimming at V came to 6 bases and at J to 5 bases, leaving 3 bases not matched to a gene. Germline-derived CDR1 and CDR2 are MNHEY and SVGAGI. CDR3 bases: TGTGCCAGCAGCCGGGGACAGGGGGAGACCCAGTACTTC. Translating it yields CASSRGQGETQYF.

The J gene is TRBJ1-5, the V gene TRBV6-5; D ambiguous. This CDR3 contains 13 residues. Germline V gene lookup returns CDR1 MNHEY and CDR2 SVGAGI. Trimming removed 4 bases from V and 2 bases from J, with 6 bases in between. The CDR3 coding sequence is TGTGCCAGCAGTTCTAGAGGCAATCAGCCCCAGCATTTT. This translates into CASSSRGNQPQHF.

CDR3 sequence: CASTLAEDSYEQYF. CDR3 nucleotide sequence: TGTGCCAGCACGCTAGCGGAAGACTCCTACGAGCAGTACTTC. The V call is TRBV6-5, the J call TRBJ2-7; 7 nucleotides line up with TRBD2. Per germline, CDR1 MNHEY and CDR2 SVGAGI. V shed 7 bases, J shed 0 bases, and the junction held 6 bases outside the gene matches. The CDR3 length is 14 residues.

The chain combines TRBV5-1 with TRBJ1-3; 7 nucleotides line up with TRBD1. CDR1 is SGHRS, CDR2 YFSETQ, per germline. The CDR3 has 15 residues. Unmatched junction bases numbered 9, after V lost 3 bases and J lost 6 bases. The CDR3 spells CASSSAAQGVNTIYF. The CDR3 DNA reads as TGCGCCAGCAGCTCGGCGGCGCAGGGGGTAAACACCATATATTTT.

The chain carries TRBV6-5 and TRBJ1-6; the D gene is possibly TRBD1 (6 bases). CDR3 length: 14 residues. Looked up from germline, CDR1 is MNHEY and CDR2 is SVGAGI. V was shortened by 6 bases and J by 11 bases, with 17 bases between the two germline ends. The CDR3 sequence is CASRRPGDGAPLHF. CDR3 DNA sequence: TGTGCCAGCAGAAGACCAGGGGACGGGGCACCCCTCCACTTT.

The chain carries TRBV3-1 (or the pseudogene TRBV3-2) and TRBJ2-7; 7 bases are a match to TRBD1. The CDR3 runs 13 residues. Germline trimming cut 7 bases from V and 2 bases from J; bases unmatched to any gene: 5. Germline V CDR1 and CDR2: LGHDT, YNNKEL (reference sequence). The CDR3: CASTSGTAYEQYF. CDR3 nucleotide sequence: TGTGCCAGCACCTCGGGGACAGCCTACGAGCAGTACTTC.

The rearrangement joins TRBV15 to TRBJ1-5; D is unresolved. Germline CDR1 is LNHNV and CDR2 is YYDKDF (reference sequence). Trimming took off 4 bases at V and 4 bases at J, with 11 bases between the two ends. This CDR3 has 14 residues. The CDR3 DNA reads TGTGCCACCAGCAAGACGGGTACAAATCAGCCCCAGCATTTT. This sequence encodes CATSKTGTNQPQHF.

V and J are TRBV10-2 and TRBJ1-2; D unclear. This CDR3 is built from 13 residues. CDR1 and CDR2 from the germline V gene are WSHSY and SAAADI. The CDR3 sequence is CATGREGGYGYTF. The DNA for the CDR3 is TGCGCTACGGGGAGGGAAGGAGGCTATGGCTACACCTTC.

The chain joins TRBV28 to TRBJ2-5; D gene unclear. Trimming pared 3 bases from V and 1 base from J, leaving 12 bases between. Germline V gene sequence: CDR1 MDHEN, CDR2 SYDVKM. This CDR3 comprises 15 residues. CDR3 DNA: TGTGCCAGCAGTTTTGGTACAGCCGCCCAAGAGACCCAGTACTTC. This translates into CASSFGTAAQETQYF.

The chain carries TRBV6-1 and TRBJ1-5, with TRBD1 as a possible D gene (5 bases). Per germline, CDR1 MNHNS and CDR2 SASEGT. The CDR3 is 18 residues long. The V end was cut by 1 base, the J end by 0 bases, with 16 bases between. CDR3 DNA: TGTGCCAGCAGTGAAGAACAAGGGGCCTCTAATAGCAATCAGCCCCAGCATTTT. It translates to CASSEEQGASNSNQPQHF.

This clone was picked up a small number of times. This chain joins TRBV25-1 and TRBJ2-5, with a possible D match to TRBD2 (6 bases). V gave up 1 base and J gave up 5 bases, with 14 bases separating them. The CDR3 spans 15 residues. Germline CDR1 reads MGHDK; CDR2 reads SYGVNS. As DNA, the CDR3 is TGTGCCAGCAGTGAATGGGCGGGAACTTCGGAGACCCAGTACTTC. It yields the protein CASSEWAGTSETQYF.